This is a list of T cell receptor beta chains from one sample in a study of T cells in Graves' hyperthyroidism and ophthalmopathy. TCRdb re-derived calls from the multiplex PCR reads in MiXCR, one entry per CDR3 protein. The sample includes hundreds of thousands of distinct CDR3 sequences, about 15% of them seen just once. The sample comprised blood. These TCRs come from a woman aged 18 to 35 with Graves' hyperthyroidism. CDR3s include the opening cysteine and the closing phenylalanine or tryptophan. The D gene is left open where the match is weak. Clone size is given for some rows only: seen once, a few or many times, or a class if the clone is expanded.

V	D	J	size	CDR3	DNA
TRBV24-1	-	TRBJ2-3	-	CATSDLRGSTDTQYF	TGTGCCACCAGTGATTTGAGGGGAAGCACAGATACGCAGTATTTT
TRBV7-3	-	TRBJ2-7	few	CASRNDTPYEQYF	TGTGCCAGCAGGAATGACACTCCCTACGAGCAGTACTTC
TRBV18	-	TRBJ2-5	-	CASSPPTARETQYF	TGTGCCAGCTCACCACCAACAGCCAGAGAGACCCAGTACTTC
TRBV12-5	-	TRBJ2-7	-	CASAPYGQYF	TGTGCTAGTGCCCCCTATGGGCAGTACTTC
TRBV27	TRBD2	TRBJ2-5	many	CASSPLAGGPGETQYF	TGTGCCAGCAGTCCCTTAGCGGGAGGGCCTGGGGAGACCCAGTACTTC
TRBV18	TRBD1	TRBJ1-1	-	CASSPLGTGMNTEAFF	TGTGCCAGCTCACCGCTTGGGACAGGGATGAACACTGAAGCTTTCTTT
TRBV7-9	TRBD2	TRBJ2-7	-	CASSQGPGTKTYEQYF	TGTGCCAGCAGCCAAGGGCCTGGGACTAAAACCTACGAGCAGTACTTC
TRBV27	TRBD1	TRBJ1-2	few	CASSLTGASGGYTF	TGTGCCAGCAGTTTGACAGGGGCCTCCGGTGGCTACACCTTC
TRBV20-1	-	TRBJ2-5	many	CSAFTGAGETQYF	TGCAGTGCTTTTACCGGGGCAGGAGAGACCCAGTACTTC
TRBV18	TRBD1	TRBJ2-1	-	CASSPDRGLYNEQFF	TGTGCCAGCTCACCCGACAGGGGGTTATACAATGAGCAGTTCTTC
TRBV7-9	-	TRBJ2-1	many	CASSLRGGNPAGSYNEQFF	TGTGCCAGCAGCTTACGGGGCGGGAACCCCGCGGGTTCCTACAATGAGCAGTTCTTC
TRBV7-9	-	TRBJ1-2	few	CASSLAGSKGGGYTF	TGTGCCAGCAGCTTAGCCGGTAGCAAAGGCGGGGGCTACACCTTC
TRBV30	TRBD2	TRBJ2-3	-	CAWSWRGSTDTQYF	TGTGCCTGGAGTTGGCGGGGGTCCACAGATACGCAGTATTTT
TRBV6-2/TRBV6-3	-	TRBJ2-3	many	CASSYGAADTQYF	TGTGCCAGCAGTTACGGGGCGGCAGATACGCAGTATTTT
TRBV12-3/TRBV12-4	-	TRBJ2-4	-	CASSLNIIQYF	TGTGCCAGCAGTTTAAATATCATTCAGTACTTC
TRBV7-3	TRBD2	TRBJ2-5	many	CASSLIAGGTETQYF	TGTGCCAGCAGCTTAATAGCGGGAGGGACAGAGACCCAGTACTTC
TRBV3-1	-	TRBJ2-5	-	CASSQDRGIRQETQYF	TGTGCCAGCAGCCAAGATAGAGGGATTCGGCAAGAGACCCAGTACTTC
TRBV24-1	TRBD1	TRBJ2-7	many	CATSDSGTGGYEQYF	TGTGCCACCAGTGACTCCGGGACAGGGGGCTACGAGCAGTACTTC
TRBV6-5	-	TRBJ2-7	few	CASSSHRGPYEQYF	TGTGCCAGCAGTTCCCACAGAGGTCCATACGAGCAGTACTTC
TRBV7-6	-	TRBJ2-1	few	CASSSTGISYNEQFF	TGTGCCAGCAGCTCGACCGGCATTTCCTACAATGAGCAGTTCTTC
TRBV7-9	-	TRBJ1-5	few	CASSLEWQPQHF	TGTGCCAGCAGCTTAGAATGGCAGCCCCAGCATTTT
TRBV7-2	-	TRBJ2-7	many	CASSPEGFTYEQYF	TGTGCCAGCAGCCCGGAGGGGTTTACCTACGAGCAGTACTTC
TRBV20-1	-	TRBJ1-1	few	CSASPSPTAEAFF	TGCAGTGCTAGCCCGAGTCCGACGGCTGAAGCTTTCTTT
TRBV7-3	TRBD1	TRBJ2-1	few	CASSLGQGPDEQFF	TGTGCCAGCAGCTTAGGACAGGGGCCCGATGAGCAGTTCTTC
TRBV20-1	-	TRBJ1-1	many	CSAHSPNTEAFF	TGCAGTGCTCACAGTCCGAACACTGAAGCTTTCTTT
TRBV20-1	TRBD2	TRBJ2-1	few	CSAKRGGVFGNEQFF	TGCAGTGCTAAACGGGGGGGCGTTTTTGGCAATGAGCAGTTCTTC
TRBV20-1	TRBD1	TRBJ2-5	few	CSARADSGTGLTRAQYF	TGCAGTGCTAGGGCAGATTCCGGGACAGGCCTTACAAGAGCCCAGTACTTC
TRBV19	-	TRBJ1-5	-	CASSIAGYSNQPQHF	TGTGCCAGTAGTATAGCGGGTTATAGCAATCAGCCCCAGCATTTT
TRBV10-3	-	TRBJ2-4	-	CAISELGGSAKNIQYF	TGTGCCATCAGTGAACTTGGGGGTTCGGCCAAAAACATTCAGTACTTC
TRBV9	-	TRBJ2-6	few	CASSVPHWIDSGANVLTF	TGTGCCAGCAGCGTCCCCCACTGGATAGACTCTGGGGCCAACGTCCTGACTTTC
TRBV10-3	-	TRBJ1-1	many	CAIGTGPGTEAFF	TGTGCCATCGGTACAGGCCCGGGGACTGAAGCTTTCTTT
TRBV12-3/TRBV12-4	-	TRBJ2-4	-	CASNLSGVGKNIQYF	TGTGCCAGCAACCTCTCAGGGGTGGGCAAAAACATTCAGTACTTC
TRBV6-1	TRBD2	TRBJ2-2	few	CASSELAGGMPNTGELFF	TGTGCCAGCAGTGAACTAGCGGGAGGCATGCCGAACACCGGGGAGCTGTTTTTT
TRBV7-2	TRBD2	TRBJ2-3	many	CASSLGGAREGTDTQYF	TGTGCCAGCAGCTTGGGTGGCGCGCGGGAGGGCACAGATACGCAGTATTTT
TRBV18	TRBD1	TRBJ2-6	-	CASSPKGQAVSGANVLTF	TGTGCCAGCTCACCAAAGGGACAGGCCGTCTCTGGGGCCAACGTCCTGACTTTC
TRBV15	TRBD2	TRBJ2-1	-	CATSRGSGSTNRNEQFF	TGTGCCACCAGCAGAGGTAGCGGGAGTACAAATAGGAATGAGCAGTTCTTC
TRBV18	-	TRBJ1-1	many	CASSPSGTQNTEAFF	TGTGCCAGCTCACCATCCGGGACCCAAAACACTGAAGCTTTCTTT
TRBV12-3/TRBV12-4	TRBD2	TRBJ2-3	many	CASSFRTSGTRGTDTQYF	TGTGCCAGCAGTTTCCGGACTAGCGGGACTAGGGGCACAGATACGCAGTATTTT
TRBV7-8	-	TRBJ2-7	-	CASSLVFRGLYEQYF	TGTGCCAGCAGCTTAGTGTTTCGGGGGTTGTACGAGCAGTACTTC
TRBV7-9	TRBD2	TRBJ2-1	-	CASSLAGGIGRGYNEQFF	TGTGCCAGCAGCTTAGCGGGAGGGATCGGACGGGGATACAATGAGCAGTTCTTC
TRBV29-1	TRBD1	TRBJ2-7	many	CSVDLHGQGAYEQYF	TGCAGCGTTGATCTCCACGGACAGGGGGCCTACGAGCAGTACTTC
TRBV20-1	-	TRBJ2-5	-	CSAIGLKETQYF	TGCAGTGCCATTGGGCTAAAAGAGACCCAGTACTTC
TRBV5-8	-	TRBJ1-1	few	CASSKYYLNTEAFF	TGTGCCAGCAGCAAATATTACCTGAACACTGAAGCTTTCTTT
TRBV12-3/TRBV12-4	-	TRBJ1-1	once	CASVPLLGSTEAFF	TGTGCCAGCGTTCCCCTATTGGGCTCCACTGAAGCTTTCTTT
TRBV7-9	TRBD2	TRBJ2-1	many	CASSLSSGSWNEQFF	TGTGCCAGCAGCTTATCTAGCGGGAGTTGGAATGAGCAGTTCTTC
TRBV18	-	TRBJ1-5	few	CASSPVGGGDSNQPQHF	TGTGCCAGCTCACCCGTCGGCGGAGGGGATAGCAATCAGCCCCAGCATTTT
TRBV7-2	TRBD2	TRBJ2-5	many	CASSLGLAGNQETQYF	TGTGCCAGCAGCTTGGGACTAGCGGGCAACCAAGAGACCCAGTACTTC
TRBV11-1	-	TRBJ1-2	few	CASTRGGFDYGYTF	TGTGCCAGCACCCGAGGGGGTTTTGACTATGGCTACACCTTC
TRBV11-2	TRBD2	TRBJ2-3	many	CASSLEGLGHTQYF	TGTGCCAGCAGCTTAGAGGGACTAGGACATACGCAGTATTTT
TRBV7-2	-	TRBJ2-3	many	CASSLPPEGTQYF	TGTGCCAGCAGCCTCCCCCCCGAAGGTACGCAGTATTTT
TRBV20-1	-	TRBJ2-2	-	CSARDYGQGITGELFF	TGCAGTGCTAGAGATTATGGGCAGGGGATCACCGGGGAGCTGTTTTTT
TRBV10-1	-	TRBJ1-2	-	CASSESRIYGYTF	TGCGCCAGCAGTGAAAGTCGCATTTATGGCTACACCTTC